The 32 T cell receptor beta chains below all came from one sample that was sequenced in a study of OX40 agonist ivuxolimab in advanced cancers. This table comes from immunoSEQ multiplex PCR, and its TCRdb copy is limited to in-frame clones, with some not included. The data show 31,000 or so clones, under 95% seen once. The sample consisted of CD4+ or CD8+ T cells sorted from blood, taken in a trial of the OX40 agonist ivuxolimab. Every receptor here comes from an adult with an advanced solid tumor such as melanoma, head and neck, liver or kidney cancer.

The chain recombines TRBV15 with TRBJ1-5; 8 bases fit TRBD1. The V gene end was trimmed by 3 bases and the J gene end by 7 bases; junction bases not matched to a gene: 8. The CDR3 is 15 amino acids. The germline V gene encodes CDR1 LNHNV and CDR2 YYDKDF (reference sequence). The CDR3 DNA reads as TGTGCCACCAGCAGTGGACAGGGTATTGGGCAGCCCCAGCATTTT. It translates to CATSSGQGIGQPQHF.

Comment on this clone: Mismatch with germline at one junction end may stem from a read error. The gene calls are TRBV5-6 and TRBJ2-3; D is unclear. Germline loops: CDR1 SGHDT, CDR2 YYEEEE. The CDR3 is 14 residues long. CDR3 loop: CASGFGKGADTQYF. CDR3 nucleotide sequence: TGTGCCAGCGGCTTTGGGAAGGGCGCAGATACGCAGTATTTT.

The gene calls are TRBV9 and TRBJ2-1; 8 nucleotides agree with TRBD1. This CDR3 has 13 amino acids. The germline CDR1 and CDR2 sequences are SGDLS and YYNGEE. The CDR3 sequence: CAATRGHSDEQFF. The CDR3 DNA is TGTGCTGCTACCAGGGGGCATTCGGATGAGCAGTTCTTC.

This rearrangement joins TRBV14 to TRBJ2-7, with TRBD1 identical over 7 bases. This CDR3 region has 16 residues. Trimming cost V 3 bases and J 0 bases; bases outside gene matches: 8. The germline V gene encodes CDR1 SGHDN and CDR2 FVKESK. CDR3 sequence: CASSHSWTGFSYEQYF. As DNA, the CDR3 is TGTGCCAGCAGCCACTCTTGGACAGGCTTCTCCTACGAGCAGTACTTC.

The J gene is TRBJ1-2, the V gene TRBV30; D is possibly TRBD1 (5 bases). V was shortened by 8 bases and J by 3 bases, with 19 bases between the two germline ends. The CDR3 spans 14 residues. Germline CDR1 and CDR2: GTSNPN and SVGIG (reference sequence). CDR3 region: CAQTQETTYYGYTF. The CDR3 coding sequence is TGTGCCCAAACACAGGAGACGACTTACTATGGCTACACCTTC.

This clone has a single count. The genes are TRBV10-3 and TRBJ2-5; D may be TRBD1 or TRBD2 (5 bases each). Germline-derived CDR1 and CDR2 are ENHRY and SYGVKD. Trimming removed 4 bases at V and 2 bases at J, with 20 bases between. The CDR3 totals 17 residues. CDR3 loop: CAISGGVAADLQETQYF. Here the CDR3 DNA reads TGTGCCATCAGTGGAGGGGTAGCAGCGGACCTACAAGAGACCCAGTACTTC.

The V gene is TRBV30, the J gene TRBJ2-7; D may match TRBD1 or TRBD2 (5 bases each). This CDR3 spans 14 amino acids. V dropped 0 bases and J dropped 2 bases, with 11 bases sitting between them. Germline CDR1 GTSNPN, CDR2 SVGIG (reference sequence). DNA for the CDR3: TGTGCCTGGAGTGTATATGGGGGAGCCTACGAGCAGTACTTC. Its protein is CAWSVYGGAYEQYF. Looking up the rest from reference TRBV30 and TRBJ2-7 gives the full variable domain: SQTIHQWPATLVQPVGSPLSLECTVEGTSNPNLYWYRQAAGRGLQLLFYSVGIGQISSEVPQNLSASRPQDRQFILSSKKLLLSDSGFYLCAWSVYGGAYEQYFGPGTRLTVT.

This sequence joins TRBV28 and TRBJ2-7; D gene ambiguous. The length of the CDR3 is 14 residues. V was trimmed by 3 bases and J by 3 bases, leaving 12 bases between them. From germline, CDR1 is MDHEN and CDR2 SYDVKM. The CDR3 DNA is TGTGCCAGCAGTTTCTCTCGCCGTTACTACGAGCAGTACTTC. Protein: CASSFSRRYYEQYF.

This clone has only one observation. The gene calls are TRBV28 and TRBJ2-3; tentative D call: TRBD1 (5 bases). The CDR3 spans 13 residues. The ends were cut back, 10 bases at V and 6 bases at J, with 17 bases in the middle. Germline V CDR1 and CDR2: MDHEN, SYDVKM. The DNA for the CDR3 is TGTGCCATCAGGACAACCCTCAGCGATACGCAGTATTTT. This encodes CAIRTTLSDTQYF. The full variable domain, rest sourced from reference TRBV28 and TRBJ2-3, is DVKVTQSSRYLVKRTGEKVFLECVQDMDHENMFWYRQDPGLGLRLIYFSYDVKMKEKGDIPEGYSVSREKKERFSLILESASTNQTSMYLCAIRTTLSDTQYFGPGTRLTVL.

This chain links TRBV7-6 with TRBJ2-7; 8 bases line up with TRBD1. The CDR3 is 16 residues long. V dropped 0 bases and J dropped 5; count of bases not matched to a gene: 9. The germline CDR1 and CDR2 sequences are SGHVS and FNYEAQ. Here the CDR3 DNA reads TGTGCCAGCAGCTTAGCGGGTCAGGGGGCTTTCGACGAGCAGTACTTC. Its translation is CASSLAGQGAFDEQYF.

This clone was seen just once. This chain links TRBV6-5 with TRBJ1-2; no firm D call. The germline V gene has CDR1 MNHEY and CDR2 SVGAGI. V lost 0 bases and J 2 bases, leaving 10 bases between the germline ends. The CDR3 extends over 15 amino acids. CDR3 loop: CASSYSSDDNYGYTF. The CDR3 DNA sequence: TGTGCCAGCAGTTACTCATCGGACGACAACTATGGCTACACCTTC.

V gene TRBV6-5 combines with J gene TRBJ2-5, with unresolved D. In germline, CDR1 is MNHEY, CDR2 SVGAGI. This CDR3 is built from 13 residues. Trimming took off 2 bases at V and 0 bases at J, with 4 bases between the two ends. This chain's CDR3 is CASSYANQETQYF. Here the CDR3 DNA reads TGTGCCAGCAGTTACGCCAACCAAGAGACCCAGTACTTC.

The CDR3 sequence is CASTQTGGYEDTQYF. The CDR3 bases are TGTGCCAGCACCCAAACAGGGGGCTATGAAGATACGCAGTATTTT. The V call is TRBV7-9, the J call TRBJ2-3; 9 bases match TRBD1. This CDR3 has 15 amino acids. V lost 7 bases, J lost 5 bases, and 10 bases stayed unmatched. Germline V CDR1 and CDR2: SEHNR, FQNEAQ (reference sequence).

This clone occurred once. The V gene is TRBV30, the J gene TRBJ2-7; D remains ambiguous. Per germline, CDR1 GTSNPN and CDR2 SVGIG (reference sequence). The CDR3 runs to 15 residues. V gave up 2 bases and J gave up 7 bases, with 21 bases separating them. The CDR3 region is CAWSPLDSWGEEQYF. The CDR3 DNA follows: TGTGCCTGGAGTCCCCTAGATTCGTGGGGTGAGGAGCAGTACTTC.

This chain joins TRBV7-3 and TRBJ2-1, with D unclear. The V gene lost 5 bases and the J gene lost 1 base, with 24 bases spanning the gap. The CDR3 sequence is 19 residues long. CDR1 and CDR2 (germline): SGHTA, FQGTGA. CDR3 residues: CASSPRGSAIELSYNEQFF. The CDR3 DNA reads as TGTGCCAGCAGCCCCCGCGGATCTGCTATTGAGTTGTCCTACAATGAGCAGTTCTTC. Looking up the rest from reference TRBV7-3 and TRBJ2-1 gives the full variable domain: GAGVSQTPSNKVTEKGKYVELRCDPISGHTALYWYRQSLGQGPEFLIYFQGTGAADDSGLPNDRFFAVRPEGSVSTLKIQRTERGDSAVYLCASSPRGSAIELSYNEQFFGPGTRLTVL.

This chain links TRBV6-4 with TRBJ2-1; unclear D gene. The CDR3 contains 14 residues. V shed 0 bases and J shed 4 bases, with 7 bases lying between them. Germline lookup yields CDR1 MRHNA and CDR2 SNTAGT. This chain's CDR3 is CASSDSPEYNEQFF. Written as DNA, the CDR3 is TGTGCCAGCAGTGACTCCCCGGAATACAATGAGCAGTTCTTC.

The rearrangement uses TRBV28 and TRBJ2-7; TRBD2 is a possible D gene (5 bases). This CDR3 has 15 residues. Between the trimmed V and J ends, which lost 1 base and 3 bases, there was a span of 13 bases. Looked up from germline, CDR1 is MDHEN and CDR2 is SYDVKM. CDR3 in amino acids: CASSLYRAAYYEQYF. The DNA of the CDR3 is TGTGCCAGCAGTTTATACAGAGCGGCGTACTACGAGCAGTACTTC.

The count of this clone is one. This rearrangement joins TRBV15 to TRBJ1-1, with a possible D match to TRBD1 (5 bases). V lost 5 bases and J 2 bases, leaving 12 bases between the germline ends. Per germline, CDR1 LNHNV and CDR2 YYDKDF (reference sequence). The CDR3 extends over 14 amino acids. CDR3 in amino acids: CATSGRGTNTEAFF. The CDR3 DNA reads as TGTGCCACCAGCGGACGGGGGACTAACACTGAAGCTTTCTTT.

The CDR3 sequence is CASSISPGANEKLFF. The CDR3 coding sequence is TGTGCCAGTAGTATATCTCCCGGTGCTAATGAAAAACTGTTTTTT. V gene TRBV19 combines with J gene TRBJ1-4, with D uncertain. V was pared by 2 bases and J by 3 bases, with 10 bases between. The CDR3 length is 15 residues. The germline V gene encodes CDR1 LNHDA and CDR2 SQIVND (reference sequence).

V gene TRBV28 combines with J gene TRBJ2-3; 8 positions agree with TRBD2. The germline CDR1 and CDR2 sequences are MDHEN and SYDVKM. The length of the CDR3 is 17 residues. V gave up 6 bases and J gave up 0 bases; unmatched junction bases: 11. The CDR3 protein is CASSGPTSGGSTDTQYF. The CDR3 region has the DNA TGTGCCAGCAGCGGCCCAACTAGCGGCGGAAGCACAGATACGCAGTATTTT.

V gene TRBV10-2 combines with J gene TRBJ1-5, with D unclear. There are 19 residues in the CDR3. Trimming took 6 bases from V and 0 from J, leaving 24 bases between them. Per germline, CDR1 WSHSY and CDR2 SAAADI. CDR3 protein: CASSDAGPPKSYSNQPQHF. The CDR3 coding sequence is TGCGCCAGCAGCGACGCCGGACCGCCGAAATCATATAGCAATCAGCCCCAGCATTTT.

The CDR3 nucleotides are TGTGCCAGCAGTGAAGGCCAGGGGTCCGGGGAGACCCAGTACTTC. Translating gives CASSEGQGSGETQYF. The gene calls are TRBV6-1 and TRBJ2-5; D might be TRBD1 (6 bases). Germline CDR1 MNHNS, CDR2 SASEGT. Trimming shortened V by 1 base and J by 5 bases, and 14 bases separated the two germline ends. The CDR3 loop spans 15 amino acids.

The J gene is TRBJ1-1, the V gene TRBV27; no reliable D call. Germline V gives CDR1 MNHEY, CDR2 SMNVEV (reference sequence). Trimming took 6 bases from V and 0 from J, leaving 14 bases between them. This CDR3 comprises 15 residues. CDR3 sequence: CASRQFYTMNTEAFF. DNA of the CDR3: TGTGCCAGCAGACAGTTCTATACTATGAACACTGAAGCTTTCTTT.

This chain joins TRBV13 and TRBJ2-4; D is unclear. This CDR3 region has 12 residues. Trimming stripped 4 bases from V and 10 bases from J, with 11 bases between. Looked up from germline, CDR1 is PRHDT and CDR2 is FYEKMQ (reference sequence). For the CDR3, the DNA is TGTGCCAGCAGCTCGGACGAAGGGATTCAGTACTTC. Amino acids: CASSSDEGIQYF.

This clone has more than one count but fewer than ten. The V and J genes are TRBV6-6 and TRBJ1-2; TRBD1 matches 8 bases. This CDR3 has 16 amino acids. J gave up 4 bases and V 6 bases, and 13 bases lay outside the gene matches. Germline CDR1 MNHNY, CDR2 SVGAGI (reference sequence). CDR3 in amino acids: CASRHLTGAEFYGYTF. The CDR3, as DNA: TGTGCCAGCAGACACCTGACAGGGGCCGAATTCTATGGCTACACCTTC.

This chain joins TRBV9 and TRBJ1-3; no clear D. The CDR3 spans 15 residues. Germline V lookup: CDR1 SGDLS, CDR2 YYNGEE. The ends were cut back, 2 bases at V and 0 bases at J, with 9 bases in the middle. This chain's CDR3 is CASSVADFSGNTIYF. The DNA for the CDR3 is TGTGCCAGCAGCGTGGCGGACTTCTCTGGAAACACCATATATTTT.

This rearrangement joins TRBV27 to TRBJ2-2, with D unclear. Germline V CDR1 and CDR2: MNHEY, SMNVEV (reference sequence). The V and J ends lost 2 bases and 7 bases respectively, with 8 bases between them. There are 13 residues in the CDR3. The CDR3 DNA follows: TGTGCCAGCAGTTTAGTGGCTAACGGGGAGCTGTTTTTT. Protein sequence: CASSLVANGELFF.

The chain employs TRBV6-5 and TRBJ2-3; perhaps D is TRBD1 or TRBD2 (5 bases each). Germline CDR1 reads MNHEY; CDR2 reads SVGAGI. V was pared by 6 bases and J by 6 bases, with 10 bases between. CDR3 length: 12 residues. The CDR3 coding sequence is TGTGCCAGCAGCTCAGAGGGGGATACGCAGTATTTT. Translated, it gives CASSSEGDTQYF.

The chain combines TRBV5-5 with TRBJ2-7; a weak D match, TRBD2 (5 bases). Trimming left V 6 bases short and J 2 bases short, with 18 bases between. Germline CDR1 is SGHKS and CDR2 is YYEKEE (reference sequence). The CDR3 extends over 15 amino acids. CDR3 sequence (DNA): TGTGCCAGCACCCTCCTCGAGAGGGAACCCTACGAGCAGTACGTC. Its protein is CASTLLEREPYEQYV.

The chain carries TRBV27 and TRBJ2-3, with 7 bases lining up with TRBD2. Germline trimming cut 8 bases from V and 6 bases from J; bases unmatched to any gene: 11. CDR1 is MNHEY and CDR2 is SMNVEV in the germline V gene (reference sequence). CDR3 length: 14 amino acids. Here the CDR3 reads CASVPAGLPDTQYF. The CDR3 DNA sequence: TGTGCCAGCGTTCCAGCGGGGCTTCCGGATACGCAGTATTTT.

This chain connects TRBV6-1 to TRBJ2-1; D is undetermined. CDR1 is MNHNS, CDR2 SASEGT, per germline. The V end lost 1 base, the J end lost 0 bases, and 7 bases lay between the germline ends. The CDR3 is 15 residues long. Here the CDR3 DNA reads TGTGCCAGCAGTGAAGTTTCCTTCTCCTACAATGAGCAGTTCTTC. Residues: CASSEVSFSYNEQFF.

The chain is built from TRBV6-6 and TRBJ2-7; D is uncertain. This CDR3 has 13 residues. Deletions cut 8 bases from V and 3 bases from J, with 14 bases between. CDR1 and CDR2 from the germline V gene are MNHNY and SVGAGI (reference sequence). This CDR3 reads CASAIRGRYEQYV. The DNA of the CDR3 is TGTGCCAGCGCTATCCGAGGACGCTACGAGCAGTACGTC.